Below are 3 T cell receptor beta chains sequenced from a single sample in a study of OX40 agonist ivuxolimab in advanced cancers. Clones were read by immunoSEQ multiplex PCR, and TCRdb kept only the in-frame ones, dropping some. This sample has tens of thousands of clones, with approximately 86% found just once. Sequenced here: CD4+ or CD8+ T cells sorted from blood, sampled in a trial of the OX40 agonist ivuxolimab. The receptors stem from an adult with an advanced solid tumor such as melanoma, head and neck, liver or kidney cancer.

This CDR3 reads CASSPGGVAEAFF. The CDR3 coding sequence is TGTGCCAGCTCACCAGGAGGGGTGGCTGAAGCTTTCTTT. The chain employs TRBV18 and TRBJ1-1; D possibly corresponds to TRBD1 (5 bases). V was cut by 2 bases and J by 6 bases, with 10 bases left in between. There are 13 residues in the CDR3. Germline CDR1 and CDR2: KGHSH and LQKENI.

This sequence joins TRBV7-2 and TRBJ2-1, with 8 bases identical to TRBD1. The CDR3 has 16 amino acids. The V gene's germline CDR1 is SGHTA and CDR2 FQGNSA. The junction had 8 bases not matched to a gene; V was cut back by 7 bases and J by 0 bases. This CDR3 is CASNRYRGSSYNEQFF. In nucleotides, the CDR3 is TGTGCCAGCAACCGATACAGGGGGAGCTCCTACAATGAGCAGTTCTTC.

The V call is TRBV7-9, the J call TRBJ2-4, with no clear D. CDR1 SEHNR and CDR2 FQNEAQ come from the germline V gene (reference sequence). The V gene lost 1 base and the J gene lost 9 bases, with 13 bases spanning the gap. The CDR3 consists of 14 residues. The CDR3: CASSLGRSMGIQYF. CDR3 sequence (DNA): TGTGCCAGCAGCTTAGGGCGGTCGATGGGCATTCAGTACTTC.